This TCR beta chain stems from a study of post-analysis software for immune sequencing data. Notes on this clonotype: Its antigen remains unidentified.

Every TCR beta cDNA library bore unique molecular identifiers. TCRdb used MiXCR to reprocess the PCR reads, holding one entry per CDR3 protein. The sample holds more than 500,000 distinct CDR3 sequences, around a third seen once. Findings and limits, study-wide: When compared against controls, multiple sclerosis patients showed significantly lower normalized Chao1 diversity. The study found TRBV5-6, TRBV5-1 and TRBV20-1 among five or six TRBV segments more frequent in patients than controls.

Between the trimmed V and J ends, which lost 4 bases and 2 bases, there was a span of 8 bases. The CDR3 has 13 residues. What was sequenced was blood. The receptor comes from a girl aged 2-17 years with multiple sclerosis. This chain links TRBV12-3 or TRBV12-4 with TRBJ2-5, with unresolved D. The CDR3 protein is CASSSRLQETQYF. The CDR3 DNA is TGTGCCAGCAGTTCACGCCTACAAGAGACCCAGTACTTC.